Listed here are 27 T cell receptor beta chains from one sample, sequenced in a study of blood T cell repertoires in COVID-19 (dated by TCRdb to between 2020 and 2021). The library came from the immunoSEQ multiplex PCR assay. Imported from immuneACCESS, the table was reduced by TCRdb to in-frame sequences with V and J called. These copies leave out some clones; in studies compared against another copy, an unresolved V gene accounts for under half, and the cause of the remainder is not known. The sample data list around 300,000 clones, and 89% of these were observed just once. Less than 2% of the sample rests with the top ten. Sequencing used PBMCs or T cells enriched from blood (not recorded which). Source of these receptors: a woman aged 40 to 50 who had recovered from COVID-19.

In this sample, this clone turned up once. The J gene is TRBJ1-2, the V gene TRBV27; the D gene is possibly TRBD1 (6 bases). V was clipped by 2 bases and J by 2 bases, with 18 bases between them. Germline CDR1 is MNHEY and CDR2 is SMNVEV (reference sequence). This CDR3 contains 17 residues. The CDR3 bases are TGTGCCAGCAGTTTAACCTATACAGGGCCAGGAAACTATGGCTACACCTTC. Its translation: CASSLTYTGPGNYGYTF.

V is TRBV7-9 and J is TRBJ2-7; D is possibly TRBD2 (6 bases). The CDR3 runs 13 residues. Trimming removed 1 base from V and 5 bases from J, with 9 bases in between. The germline gives CDR1 SEHNR, CDR2 FQNEAQ (reference sequence). The CDR3 DNA sequence: TGTGCCAGCAGCTTAGGGTGGGGGGACGAGCAGTACTTC. Protein product: CASSLGWGDEQYF. The full variable domain, in which reference TRBV7-9 and TRBJ2-7 provide the parts outside the CDR3, is DTGVSQNPRHKITKRGQNVTFRCDPISEHNRLYWYRQTLGQGPEFLTYFQNEAQLEKSRLLSDRFSAERPKGSFSTLEIQRTEQGDSAMYLCASSLGWGDEQYFGPGTRLTVT.

This chain uses TRBV9 with TRBJ1-1; D gene uncertain. The germline V gene has CDR1 SGDLS and CDR2 YYNGEE. Between the trimmed V and J ends, which lost 2 bases and 0 bases, there was a span of 38 bases. The CDR3 is made up of 24 amino acids. The CDR3 loop is CASSVLVRNHALVAKQIMNTEAFF. The CDR3 DNA reads as TGTGCCAGCAGCGTCCTAGTTAGGAACCACGCCCTAGTAGCGAAACAGATAATGAACACTGAAGCTTTCTTT.

The chain combines TRBV2 with TRBJ1-6; 8 nucleotides line up with TRBD1. CDR1 SNHLY and CDR2 FYNNEI come from the germline V gene. There are 15 residues in the CDR3. With 6 bases clipped from V and 6 bases from J, the junction kept 7 bases outside the gene matches. In DNA form, the CDR3 reads TGTGCCAGCAGGAAAGTGGGGACAGGTAATTCACCCCTCCACTTT. This translates into CASRKVGTGNSPLHF.

This clone was seen a handful of times. V gene TRBV5-8 combines with J gene TRBJ1-1; no reliable D call. The CDR3 is made up of 14 amino acids. CDR1 and CDR2 (germline): SGHTS, YDEGEE. The V end lost 3 bases, the J end lost 1 base, and 10 bases lay between the germline ends. CDR3 sequence (DNA): TGTGCCAGCAGCTCACCCACGGGGAACACTGAAGCTTTCTTT. It encodes CASSSPTGNTEAFF. Based on the CDR3 plus reference TRBV5-8 and TRBJ1-1, the full variable domain is EAGVTQSPTHLIKTRGQQATLRCSPISGHTSVYWYQQALGLGLQFLLWYDEGEERNRGNFPPRFSGRQFPNYSSELNVNALELEDSALYLCASSSPTGNTEAFFGQGTRLTVV.

This chain links TRBV11-3 with TRBJ2-1; a possible D gene is TRBD2 (6 bases). CDR3 length equals 17 residues. The germline V gene encodes CDR1 SGHNT and CDR2 YENEEA. Between the trimmed V and J ends, which lost 5 bases and 3 bases, there was a span of 20 bases. CDR3 sequence (DNA): TGTGCCAGCAGCCCCACAAGAAAGCGGAGGGTCTACAATGAGCAGTTCTTC. Its protein product is CASSPTRKRRVYNEQFF. The full variable domain, with the rest looked up from reference TRBV11-3 and TRBJ2-1, is EAGVVQSPRYKIIEKKQPVAFWCNPISGHNTLYWYLQNLGQGPELLIRYENEEAVDDSQLPKDRFSAERLKGVDSTLKIQPAELGDSAVYLCASSPTRKRRVYNEQFFGPGTRLTVL.

J is TRBJ1-6 and V is TRBV5-1, with 7 bases lining up with TRBD1. This CDR3 has 18 residues. V lost 3 bases to trimming and J lost 0 bases; unmatched junction nucleotides: 9. Germline CDR1 reads SGHRS; CDR2 reads YFSETQ. The CDR3 nucleotides read TGCGCCAGCAGCTCCGGGACAGCAGAAAGCTCCTATAATTCACCCCTCCACTTT. This sequence encodes CASSSGTAESSYNSPLHF.

The rearrangement links TRBV27 to TRBJ2-1; TRBD1 matches 10 bases. Germline CDR1 is MNHEY and CDR2 is SMNVEV (reference sequence). CDR3 length: 15 amino acids. The J segment lost 6 bases and the V segment lost 4 bases, leaving 6 bases of the junction unmatched. CDR3: CASSYRDRGINEQFF. Written as DNA, the CDR3 is TGTGCCAGCAGTTACCGGGACAGGGGAATCAATGAGCAGTTCTTC.

Only one count was recorded for this clone. This chain links TRBV28 with TRBJ2-1, with TRBD2 identical over 13 bases. CDR3 length: 16 amino acids. The germline gives CDR1 MDHEN, CDR2 SYDVKM. The ends lost 4 bases at V and 4 bases at J; junction bases unmatched: 4. The CDR3 sequence: CASSSAGLAGYNEQFF. Here the CDR3 DNA reads TGTGCCAGCAGTTCCGCGGGACTAGCGGGATACAATGAGCAGTTCTTC.

The rearrangement uses TRBV2 and TRBJ2-7; 7 bases agree with TRBD2. CDR1 and CDR2 from the germline V gene are SNHLY and FYNNEI. This CDR3 contains 12 residues. With 11 bases clipped from V and 6 bases from J, the junction kept 10 bases outside the gene matches. The CDR3 reads CAGGRALSEQYF. The CDR3 DNA sequence: TGTGCCGGAGGGAGGGCTTTATCCGAGCAGTACTTC.

The rearrangement links TRBV14 to TRBJ2-2; tentative D call: TRBD2 (5 bases). The V and J ends lost 1 base and 6 bases respectively, with 6 bases between them. There are 13 residues in the CDR3. Germline lookup yields CDR1 SGHDN and CDR2 FVKESK. CDR3 bases: TGTGCCAGCAGCCAAGCGAGGGCCGGGGAGCTGTTTTTT. Encoded protein: CASSQARAGELFF.

The chain has TRBV4-1 and TRBJ2-2; 7 bases agree with TRBD1. J gave up 2 bases and V 4 bases, and 4 bases lay outside the gene matches. Looked up from germline, CDR1 is MGHRA and CDR2 is YSYEKL. This CDR3 has 15 amino acids. The CDR3 loop reads CASSLQGSNTGELFF. The CDR3 bases are TGCGCCAGCAGCCTACAGGGGTCAAACACCGGGGAGCTGTTTTTT.

The chain uses TRBV5-1 and TRBJ2-7; 8 bases line up with TRBD1. The germline V gene encodes CDR1 SGHRS and CDR2 YFSETQ. The CDR3 covers 15 residues. V shed 3 bases, J shed 3 bases, and the junction held 8 bases outside the gene matches. The CDR3 loop reads CASSSQQGVGYEQYF. DNA of the CDR3: TGCGCCAGCAGCTCCCAACAGGGGGTCGGCTACGAGCAGTACTTC.

This sequence joins TRBV6-5 and TRBJ1-2; tentative D call: TRBD1 (6 bases). V lost 6 bases, J lost 8 bases, and 16 bases lay in between. The CDR3 runs to 13 residues. CDR1 is MNHEY and CDR2 is SVGAGI in the germline V gene. The CDR3 loop is CASSNRQDFGYTF. In nucleotides, the CDR3 is TGTGCCAGCAGCAACAGACAGGATTTCGGCTACACCTTC.

The chain couples TRBV30 to TRBJ2-5; possibly TRBD2 for D (5 bases). Germline lookup yields CDR1 GTSNPN and CDR2 SVGIG (reference sequence). Trimming removed 3 bases at V and 5 bases at J, with 13 bases between. The CDR3 sequence is 13 residues long. The CDR3 reads CAWRASGYETQYF. The CDR3 region has the DNA TGTGCCTGGAGGGCCAGCGGTTATGAGACCCAGTACTTC.

This chain uses TRBV6-5 with TRBJ1-6; D uncertain. CDR3 size: 12 residues. Germline CDR1 is MNHEY and CDR2 is SVGAGI. Trimming removed 3 bases from V and 5 bases from J, with 2 bases in between. The DNA for the CDR3 is TGTGCCAGCAGTTATAATAATTCACCCCTCCACTTT. The encoded protein is CASSYNNSPLHF.

CDR3 DNA sequence: TGTGCCAGCAGTTCCCCGGGACTGTCGGATAGGCAGCAGTACTTC. Residues: CASSSPGLSDRQQYF. This rearrangement joins TRBV27 to TRBJ2-7; the D gene is possibly TRBD2 (6 bases). V shed 4 bases and J shed 8 bases, with 21 bases lying between them. The germline CDR1 and CDR2 sequences are MNHEY and SMNVEV (reference sequence). This CDR3 contains 15 residues.

This clone was detected only once. The genes are TRBV12-2 and TRBJ1-2; the tabulated D call, TRBD1, remains unverified against the DNA. TRBV12-2 constitutes a pseudogene. This CDR3 has 15 amino acids. The CDR3 loop reads CASRSRLTGIDGYTF. CDR3 bases: TGTGCAAGTCGCTCGCGATTGACAGGGATCGATGGCTACACCTTC.

The chain is built from TRBV30 and TRBJ1-1, with 7 bases lining up with TRBD1. Unmatched junction bases numbered 6, after V lost 4 bases and J lost 4 bases. Germline CDR1 and CDR2: GTSNPN and SVGIG (reference sequence). The CDR3 sequence is 13 residues long. In DNA, the CDR3 is TGTGCCTGGAAAATAGGGGGCGGCACTGAAGCTTTCTTT. Its translation: CAWKIGGGTEAFF.

The V call is TRBV3-1 (or the pseudogene TRBV3-2), the J call TRBJ1-1; D is possibly TRBD1 (6 bases). CDR1 LGHDT and CDR2 YNNKEL come from the germline V gene (reference sequence). CDR3 length: 15 amino acids. V lost 0 bases, J lost 5 bases, and 13 bases lay in between. The CDR3 sequence: CASSQEQGRGTEAFF. The CDR3 DNA reads as TGTGCCAGCAGCCAAGAGCAGGGGAGGGGTACTGAAGCTTTCTTT.

This chain joins TRBV10-3 and TRBJ1-2; 7 bases match TRBD1. The junction had 13 bases not matched to a gene; V was cut back by 3 bases and J by 6 bases. The CDR3 is made up of 16 amino acids. CDR1 and CDR2 (germline): ENHRY, SYGVKD. The CDR3, as DNA: TGTGCCATCAGTGAAAGCTTCGGAAGGGGGCAGGATGGCTACACCTTC. This gives the protein CAISESFGRGQDGYTF.

The chain links TRBV5-1 to TRBJ1-1, with a possible D match to TRBD1 (6 bases). Germline loops: CDR1 SGHRS, CDR2 YFSETQ. V lost 2 bases and J 0 bases, leaving 14 bases between the germline ends. The CDR3 extends over 16 amino acids. This CDR3 is CASSLVTGTLNTEAFF. In DNA, the CDR3 is TGCGCCAGCAGCTTAGTAACCGGGACACTGAACACTGAAGCTTTCTTT.

The count of this clone is one. V is TRBV12-5 and J is TRBJ2-3, with unresolved D. The germline gives CDR1 LGHNT, CDR2 FRNRAP. V was shortened by 9 bases and J by 2 bases, with 6 bases between the two germline ends. The CDR3 totals 11 residues. The CDR3: CASENTDTQYF. The CDR3 DNA reads as TGTGCTAGCGAGAACACAGATACGCAGTATTTT.

The chain joins TRBV15 to TRBJ1-1; 8 positions agree with TRBD1. The germline gives CDR1 LNHNV, CDR2 YYDKDF (reference sequence). The CDR3 consists of 14 residues. Trimming removed 5 bases from V and 4 bases from J; junction bases left unmatched: 6. Here the CDR3 DNA reads TGTGCCACCAGCTTCGGTCAGGGGGCCACTGAAGCTTTCTTT. This encodes CATSFGQGATEAFF.

The chain couples TRBV5-1 to TRBJ1-2; a possible D gene is TRBD1 (6 bases). The V gene lost 3 bases and the J gene lost 10 bases, with 16 bases spanning the gap. CDR1 is SGHRS and CDR2 is YFSETQ in the germline V gene. This CDR3 contains 13 residues. Here the CDR3 DNA reads TGCGCCAGCAGCTCTCCAGGGGCCAGGGCCTACACCTTC. Protein product: CASSSPGARAYTF.

The chain joins TRBV19 to TRBJ1-3, with TRBD1 identical over 9 bases. J gave up 0 bases and V 3 bases, and 12 bases lay outside the gene matches. The germline gives CDR1 LNHDA, CDR2 SQIVND (reference sequence). This CDR3 has 19 amino acids. The CDR3 sequence: CASSILFWTGENSGNTIYF. DNA for the CDR3: TGTGCCAGTAGTATTTTATTTTGGACAGGGGAAAACTCTGGAAACACCATATATTTT.

The chain joins TRBV27 to TRBJ1-6; D is perhaps TRBD1 (6 bases). Trimming took 6 bases from V and 7 from J, leaving 25 bases between them. Germline loops: CDR1 MNHEY, CDR2 SMNVEV (reference sequence). This CDR3 region has 18 residues. As DNA, the CDR3 is TGTGCCAGCAGCTATAAAGGGGGTCGGGACATCCACAATTCACCCCTCCACTTT. Translation gives CASSYKGGRDIHNSPLHF.